This T cell receptor (beta chain) is from a study of T cells in Graves' hyperthyroidism and ophthalmopathy. Thyroid ultrasound and orbital computed tomography, with clinical symptoms and serum thyroxine and TRAb, informed diagnoses. Study-level findings and limits: Ophthalmopathy, which appeared later, was predicted by the model a median approximately six months before onset.

Note on this clonotype: Its antigen is unknown. One base away lies a much larger clone, so this may be a sequencing read error.

TCR beta CDR3 region amplification was performed from RNA transcripts. An initial round of RT-PCR targeting the TCR CDR3 relied on the HTBI primer set. TCRdb re-derived calls from the multiplex PCR reads in MiXCR, one entry per CDR3 protein. The sample has fewer than 350,000 distinct CDR3 sequences, roughly 15% seen once. The CDR3 consists of 14 residues. V gave up 5 bases and J gave up 4 bases; unmatched junction bases: 7. Looked up from germline, CDR1 is MDHEN and CDR2 is SYDVKM. What was sequenced was blood. The chain combines TRBV28 with TRBJ1-2, with TRBD1 matching 7 bases. This receptor was obtained from a woman in her 50s with Graves' hyperthyroidism that later progressed to Graves' ophthalmopathy. CDR3 residues: CASSTHRDSYGYTF. The CDR3 DNA sequence: TGTGCCAGCAGTACCCACCGGGACAGCTATGGCTACACCTTC.